This T cell receptor (beta chain) was sequenced during a study of OX40 agonist ivuxolimab in advanced cancers. The wider study: Those enrolled were about 80% male, with a mean age of 60 years and ages from 23 to 79.

With 0 bases removed from V and 5 bases from J, the gap between germline ends came to 22 bases. The CDR3 extends over 18 amino acids. CDR1 and CDR2 from the germline V gene are MDHEN and SYDVKM. Remarks on this clone: Antigen specificity is unknown.

Libraries were prepared by immunoSEQ multiplex PCR; TCRdb keeps only in-frame clonotypes and omits some of them. The table has 65,000 to 85,000 clones, around nine tenths seen once. Study-level results: Doses of 0.1 to 3.0 mg/kg were accompanied by clonal expansion of CD4+ and CD8+ blood T cells by week 6. With doses of 0.1-3.0 mg/kg, partial responders showed among the lowest clonal expansion.

The TCR originated in an adult with an advanced solid tumor such as melanoma, head and neck, liver or kidney cancer. This material consisted of CD4+ or CD8+ T cells sorted from blood, taken in a trial of the OX40 agonist ivuxolimab. V is TRBV28 and J is TRBJ1-1; D is unclear. The DNA for the CDR3 is TGTGCCAGCAGTTTATGGCCGCCGTTGATCAAAGGTTTTACTGAAGCTTTCTTT. Amino acids: CASSLWPPLIKGFTEAFF.